The 14 T cell receptor beta chains below all came from one sample that was sequenced in a study of T cells in Graves' hyperthyroidism and ophthalmopathy. Template material for amplifying TCR beta CDR3 regions consisted of RNA transcripts. The HTBI primer set was used in a first-round RT-PCR of the TCR CDR3. MiXCR, applied by TCRdb to the multiplex PCR reads, yields one record per CDR3 protein. The sample carries more than 500,000 distinct CDR3 sequences, 14% to 15% recorded once. The sequencing input was blood. These receptors originate from a woman between 40 and 50 years old with Graves' ophthalmopathy.

This clonotype was observed at least ten times. The rearrangement uses TRBV20-1 and TRBJ2-7, with 7 bases fitting TRBD1. V lost 1 base to trimming and J lost 2 bases; unmatched junction nucleotides: 8. This CDR3 is 15 amino acids long. The V gene's germline CDR1 is DFQATT and CDR2 SNEGSKA (reference sequence). CDR3 region: CSARGTGTVTYEQYF. CDR3 coding DNA: TGCAGTGCTAGAGGTACCGGGACAGTAACCTACGAGCAGTACTTC.

This clonotype has at least ten counts. The CDR3 region is CATEGDRPTGTDTQYF. CDR3 in DNA: TGTGCCACCGAGGGCGACAGGCCGACGGGCACAGATACGCAGTATTTT. V and J are TRBV10-3 and TRBJ2-3, with D perhaps matching TRBD1 (6 bases). With 10 bases removed from V and 1 base from J, the gap between germline ends came to 21 bases. This CDR3 region has 16 residues. Per germline, CDR1 ENHRY and CDR2 SYGVKD.

The rearrangement links TRBV6-5 to TRBJ1-1; D is perhaps TRBD1 (5 bases). The CDR3 sequence is 15 residues long. With 6 bases removed from V and 7 bases from J, the gap between germline ends came to 21 bases. Germline assignment: CDR1 MNHEY and CDR2 SVGAGI. The CDR3 bases are TGTGCCAGCAGCTACGGTGGGGCAGGAGTTAGTGAAGCTTTCTTT. Its protein is CASSYGGAGVSEAFF.

This clonotype appeared a few times. The genes are TRBV12-3 or TRBV12-4 and TRBJ2-2, with D perhaps matching TRBD2 (5 bases). The V end lost 7 bases, the J end lost 4 bases, and 13 bases lay between the germline ends. The CDR3 totals 14 residues. The DNA for the CDR3 is TGTGCCAGCACCAGGACTGAGAGCACCGGGGAGCTGTTTTTT. Encoded protein: CASTRTESTGELFF.

The J gene is TRBJ2-5, the V gene TRBV28; the match to TRBD2 covers 13 bases. The junction had 6 bases not matched to a gene; V was cut back by 3 bases and J by 5 bases. Germline values: CDR1 MDHEN, CDR2 SYDVKM. The CDR3 length is 16 residues. The CDR3 DNA follows: TGTGCCAGCAGTTTTCCCGGGACTAGCGGGAAGGAGACCCAGTACTTC. Its protein is CASSFPGTSGKETQYF.

This clonotype appeared many times. The chain combines TRBV12-3 or TRBV12-4 with TRBJ2-7, with TRBD1 matching over 7 bases. This CDR3 spans 13 amino acids. V shed 9 bases and J 5 bases; nucleotides not matched to a gene: 10. The CDR3 sequence: CARGQPPLNEQYF. As DNA, the CDR3 is TGTGCCAGGGGACAGCCGCCGTTAAACGAGCAGTACTTC.

The table lists this clonotype with many counts. V gene TRBV20-1 combines with J gene TRBJ2-7; a possible D gene is TRBD2 (6 bases). Germline loops: CDR1 DFQATT, CDR2 SNEGSKA (reference sequence). The length of the CDR3 is 16 residues. Trimming removed 0 bases at V and 2 bases at J, with 17 bases between. This CDR3 is CSARDLLGGGTYEQYF. CDR3 bases: TGCAGTGCTAGAGACCTTTTGGGGGGAGGAACCTACGAGCAGTACTTC.

This clonotype occurred a few times. The gene calls are TRBV5-1 and TRBJ2-7; 9 bases match TRBD1. The CDR3 sequence is 14 residues long. The V gene's germline CDR1 is SGHRS and CDR2 YFSETQ. The J segment lost 5 bases and the V segment lost 0 bases, leaving 3 bases of the junction unmatched. The DNA for the CDR3 is TGCGCCAGCAGCTTGGAAGGGGACAGGGACGAGCAGTACTTC. The encoded protein is CASSLEGDRDEQYF.

The chain couples TRBV10-3 to TRBJ1-2, with a possible D match to TRBD1 (5 bases). The CDR3 has 13 amino acids. The germline gives CDR1 ENHRY, CDR2 SYGVKD. The V gene lost 11 bases and the J gene lost 6 bases, with 19 bases spanning the gap. The CDR3 sequence: CASRATLGDGYTF. The CDR3 region has the DNA TGTGCCTCCAGGGCGACACTTGGGGATGGCTACACCTTC.

The genes are TRBV28 and TRBJ1-1; D is perhaps TRBD1 (5 bases). CDR3 length equals 13 residues. Germline V lookup: CDR1 MDHEN, CDR2 SYDVKM. Trimming cost V 5 bases and J 5 bases, with 12 bases left between them. The CDR3 DNA sequence: TGTGCCAGCAGTGGGGGGTGGGGAACTGAAGCTTTCTTT. Translation gives CASSGGWGTEAFF.

This clonotype was counted ten times or more. V usage is TRBV6-1 and J usage is TRBJ2-7; possibly TRBD2 for D (6 bases). The V end lost 4 bases, the J end lost 2 bases, and 18 bases lay between the germline ends. The length of the CDR3 is 16 residues. Germline CDR1 and CDR2: MNHNS and SASEGT. Written as DNA, the CDR3 is TGTGCCAGCAGTGGGGTAATCGCGGGGAGGACCTACGAGCAGTACTTC. Its protein product is CASSGVIAGRTYEQYF.

As to this clonotype: At one end the junction does not follow the germline gene, possibly because of a read error. This chain joins TRBV30 and TRBJ1-2; tentatively, D is TRBD1 (6 bases). Germline CDR1 is GTSNPN and CDR2 is SVGIG (reference sequence). This CDR3 region has 16 residues. The CDR3 DNA reads as TGTGCCCCAAAAGGGGGAATCGCCGTTTTAAACTATGGCTACGCCTTC. It codes for CAPKGGIAVLNYGYAF.

This chain joins TRBV6-2 or TRBV6-3 and TRBJ2-7; TRBD2 aligns across 7 bases. The CDR3 has 11 amino acids. From germline, CDR1 is MNHEY and CDR2 SVGEGT. V dropped 11 bases and J dropped 5; count of bases not matched to a gene: 6. The chain's CDR3 is CAGGGVNEQYF. The CDR3 coding sequence is TGTGCCGGGGGGGGAGTCAACGAGCAGTACTTC.

The table lists this clonotype with a count of one. CDR3 sequence (DNA): TGTGCCAGCAGTTACCTCGGCCCGGGAGACTACGAGCAGTACTTC. Protein: CASSYLGPGDYEQYF. This chain uses TRBV6-2 or TRBV6-3 with TRBJ2-7, with D maybe TRBD2 (6 bases). The germline CDR1 and CDR2 sequences are MNHEY and SVGEGT. Between the trimmed V and J ends, which lost 2 bases and 3 bases, there was a span of 14 bases. This CDR3 region has 15 residues.